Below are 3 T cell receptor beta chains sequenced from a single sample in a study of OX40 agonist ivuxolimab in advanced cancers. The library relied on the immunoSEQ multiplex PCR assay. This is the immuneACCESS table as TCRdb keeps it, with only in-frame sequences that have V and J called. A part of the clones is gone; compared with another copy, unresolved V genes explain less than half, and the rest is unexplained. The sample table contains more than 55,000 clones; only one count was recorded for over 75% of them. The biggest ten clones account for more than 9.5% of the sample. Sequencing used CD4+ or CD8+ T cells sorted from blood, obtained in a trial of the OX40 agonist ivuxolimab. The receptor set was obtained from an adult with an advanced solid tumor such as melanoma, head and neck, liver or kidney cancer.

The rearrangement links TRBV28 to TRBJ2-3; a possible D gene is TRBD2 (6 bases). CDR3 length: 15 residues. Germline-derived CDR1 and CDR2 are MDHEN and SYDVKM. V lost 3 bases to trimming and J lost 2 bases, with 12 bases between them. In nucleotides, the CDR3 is TGTGCCAGCAGTTTCGACGGGACTCTCACAGATACGCAGTATTTT. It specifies CASSFDGTLTDTQYF.

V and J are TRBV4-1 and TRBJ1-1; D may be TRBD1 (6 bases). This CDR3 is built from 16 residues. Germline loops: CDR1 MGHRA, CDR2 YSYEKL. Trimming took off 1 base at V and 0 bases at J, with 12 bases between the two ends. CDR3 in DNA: TGCGCCAGCAGCCAAGGATATCGGACAGTGAACACTGAAGCTTTCTTT. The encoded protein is CASSQGYRTVNTEAFF.

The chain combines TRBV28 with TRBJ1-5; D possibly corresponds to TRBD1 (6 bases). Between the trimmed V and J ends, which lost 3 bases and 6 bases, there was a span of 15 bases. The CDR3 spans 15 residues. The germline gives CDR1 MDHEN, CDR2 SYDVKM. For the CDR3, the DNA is TGTGCCAGCAGTTTGACCCCCCAGGGGACTCAGCCCCAGCATTTT. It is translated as CASSLTPQGTQPQHF.